This TCR beta chain was identified in a study of cytomegalovirus exposure and HLA in healthy donors (dated by TCRdb to the late 2010s). About the full investigation: An earlier analysis of 550 to 700 of the donors reported 250 to 300 Gb of sequence data and more than 90 million unique TCR beta sequences from some 180 million T cells. An early release covering just under 650 HLA-typed donors comprised about 320 gigabases of sequencing data and tens of millions of unique TCR sequences. Of the roughly 390 genotyped donors, roughly 85% fell in the genetic ancestry cluster associated with self-reported Caucasian donors. The aim of the study was to test whether cataloging public T cell receptors could identify signatures of past pathogen exposure. The T cell repertoires of 550 to 850 subjects were profiled by immunosequencing and related to cytomegalovirus serostatus. In addition to the first cohort of 650 to 800 subjects, a separate validation cohort of approximately 110 different subjects was used. The study combined high-throughput TCR immunosequencing, statistical association of individual TCRs with disease status, and machine learning to predict cytomegalovirus infection status. To study patterns of TCR occurrence, a later analysis re-analyzed previously published TCR beta repertoires from hundreds of donors and added high-resolution HLA genotyping. Rather than drawing on any new phenotypic data, the later analysis identified candidate immune exposures from TCR beta sequences and the way those sequences occurred across donors. An earlier analysis of approximately 580 of the donors used high-throughput TCR beta sequencing to judge whether each TCR beta V gene segment behaved as functional or pseudogenic. Alongside the repertoire data, information on donor age, sex, ethnicity and CMV serostatus was compiled. Genome-wide SNP genotypes for about 55% of the roughly 670 donors were used in a later genetic analysis, which treated that subset as a discovery cohort. All discovery cohort repertoires had been generated on a single sequencing platform. HLA typing covered class I and class II loci at four-digit resolution. The number of donors typed differed by locus, with about 629-640 for A, B, C, DRB1 and DQB1, 522 for DQA1, 600 to 610 for DPA1, and under 490 for DPB1. Because of strong linkage in the cohort, 5 or 6 DR-DQ haplotypes were treated as single units for association and clustering. Among around 400 genotyped donors of the cohort, an average of roughly 230,000 unique TCR beta nucleotide sequences was sequenced per donor, of which 15% to 20% were non-productive.

General findings and caveats noted by the study authors: Strong co-occurrence of HLA alleles, especially DR and DQ, made assigning TCR associations to individual alleles difficult. The authors suggested that the approach could potentially be extended to other disease states and immunological phenotypes. In this cohort, only TCR beta chains were sequenced, and detectable features were limited by the absence of alpha or paired-chain data. The presence/absence analyses assumed that sequencing depth was roughly uniform across donors, and that assumption may not be true. In both the original and validation cohorts, the classifier was reported to diagnose cytomegalovirus status with high specificity and sensitivity. According to a later analysis, most CMV-associated TCR beta chains appeared to be HLA-restricted, and the HLA associations seemed to be driven largely by CMV exposure. A later analysis found that TCR association rates varied across HLA loci, with DRB1 alleles showing the most associated TCRs and HLA-C alleles the fewest. A later analysis reported that several top co-occurrence clusters appeared linked to parvovirus B19, influenza, CMV and Epstein-Barr virus. Some IMGT-functional V segments, including TRBV6-2 and TRBV6-3, could not be distinguished by the 87-base-pair reads and were therefore excluded. A further reported finding was that TCR beta sequences accurately predicted the HLA-A and HLA-B alleles for most subjects in the first cohort. While some public TCRs were present in many individuals, most TCR sequences turned up only very rarely across donors. A later genetic analysis reported fewer N-insertions in productive TCRs among donors in an Asian-associated ancestry cluster than the roughly 700-donor mean. A later analysis associated about 16,000 TCR beta sequences with specific HLA alleles at a false discovery rate of 0.05. About 15 rarely observed V segments, including chromosome 9 orphons, were excluded from the earlier analysis of several hundred of the donors because counts were too low. Correlated functional status among segregating V segments might be attributable to linkage disequilibrium, but an unknown experimental factor could not be ruled out. The sequencing pipeline was judged likely to have produced a cluster of highly shared sequence variants as a technical artifact. The study listed 150 to 200 TCR beta chains as associated with cytomegalovirus. Broadly in line with IMGT annotations, most TCR beta V segments showed up in productive rearrangements about 87% or about 30% of the time in an earlier analysis of approximately 640 of the donors. In a later analysis, HLA-associated TCR beta chains showed more clonal expansion and lower generation probabilities than non-associated chains that were equally common. CMV serostatus was the only immune exposure information available for the cohort. In vitro tests confirmed that a few of the cytomegalovirus-associated TCR beta chains recognize cytomegalovirus antigens. In a later genetic analysis, a missense DCLRE1C variant was associated with V-gene and J-gene trimming of TCR beta chains, and the association was replicated in an independent cohort. Because HLA typing was missing for some donors at each locus, association tests included only the typed subset.

The cohort comprised some 700 healthy bone marrow donors. Cohort members were all nominally healthy when sampled, although unrecorded immune exposures were likely present. The donor was CMV seronegative and was included in the group of 352 seronegative cohort members. Each donor provided a peripheral blood sample, and peripheral blood mononuclear cells were used for TCR beta sequencing. The Qiagen DNeasy Blood Extraction Kit was used to extract genomic DNA from the blood cell samples. Deletion took 1 base off V and 5 bases off J, with a span of 5 bases between the germline ends. CDR1 is given as LGHNA and CDR2 as YNFKEQ, both from the germline V gene. The cysteine opens and the phenylalanine closes a CDR3 of 13 amino acids. Just CDR3 DNA is preserved here, 39 bases in frame from base 1. The library was generated by the immunoSEQ multiplex PCR assay. The multiplex PCR relied on a mix of 60 forward primers for TCR Vbeta segments and 13 reverse primers for TCR Jbeta segments. The CDR3 region of rearranged TCR beta genes was amplified from genomic DNA with a multiplex PCR assay. On the Illumina HiSeq System, the amplified TCR beta libraries were sequenced as 87-base-pair reads. Per the original workflow: In a later analysis, approximately 74 million unique TCR beta chains were counted across the approximately 640 repertoires, and approximately 11 million of these chains were shared by at least two donors. A nearest-neighbor algorithm error-corrected the raw reads and collapsed the reads into unique sequences, merging closely related sequences to remove PCR and sequencing errors. Alignment of CDR3 sequences to IMGT reference sequences was used to assign V, D and J gene segments. For a sequence to be retained, at least a six-nucleotide match to both a V gene segment and a J gene segment was required. Rearrangements were called productive when the CDR3 lacked stop codons and stayed in frame with V and J; all others were non-productive. CDR3 was defined according to IMGT convention as the region running from the second conserved V-encoded cysteine to the conserved J-encoded phenylalanine. The earlier analysis of more than 450 of the donors excluded sequences that lacked an unambiguous match to a single V gene segment. An earlier analysis of some 610 of the donors called V segments functional above 56.7% productive rearrangements and segregating when the between-donor standard deviation exceeded 5%. A statistical classification framework was built to diagnose cytomegalovirus status from the catalog of TCR beta chain sequences. In a later analysis, V and J genes were assigned by comparing TCR nucleotide sequences against IMGT/GENE-DB human TR gene sequences. In a later analysis, CDR3 sequences and most-parsimonious VDJ recombination scenarios were assigned using the TCRdist pipeline. In a later analysis, each TCR beta chain was defined by its CDR3 amino acid sequence together with its V-gene family, and reads lacking a unique V-gene family were excluded. In a later analysis, fewer than 600 highly shared, low-generation-probability nucleotide sequences were removed to address suspected cross-contamination and a sequencing artifact. In a later analysis, a clonal expansion index was calculated for each public chain from normalized within-repertoire ranks of inferred template counts. A later analysis computed generation probabilities with a VDJ recombination model fitted to out-of-frame rearrangements, and checked the results against IGoR. In a later analysis, TCR-TCR, TCR-HLA and TCR-CMV co-occurrence was scored with hypergeometric tests, and a repertoire-size bias correction was applied to TCR pairs. A later analysis estimated false discovery rates by permuting HLA or CMV assignments 20 times. A later analysis grouped co-occurring TCRs with DBSCAN, adding TCRdist sequence similarity when clustering within HLA-allele-positive subsets. Repertoires with fewer than 30,000 or more than 120,000 public chains were left out of co-occurrence clustering, as were several repertoires with anomalous nucleotide sharing. TCRdb holds this immuneACCESS table with in-frame rearrangements only. Some clones are missing; in checked studies, unresolved V genes explain under half, and the rest has no known cause. V and J calls and clone size are copied from that table; D and trimming were computed from the DNA. The table for this sample lists some 100,000 clones; around 81% of them were counted only once. The ten largest make up under 2.5% of the sample.

Points on this clone: This receptor's antigen is unknown. Per-base quality was not reported, and no clone a single base away is much larger than it.

The sequence derives from a young woman in good health and CMV-seronegative. The sequenced material came from PBMCs. The chain uses TRBV4-2 and TRBJ2-2, with an unclear D gene assignment. The CDR3 in this case is CASSQVQTGELFF. The nucleotide sequence is given as TGTGCCAGCAGCCAAGTCCAGACCGGGGAGCTGTTTTTT.